These 15 T cell receptor beta chains were sequenced from one sample in a study of T cell changes during pregnancy in multiple sclerosis (dated by TCRdb to about 2019). Library method: the immunoSEQ multiplex PCR assay. As stored in TCRdb, this immuneACCESS dataset retains in-frame rearrangements with V and J assigned. A fraction of the clones does not appear; measured against another copy, unresolved V genes explain less than half of the discrepancy, and the remainder lacks a known reason. The sample has 55,000 to 70,000 clones on record, around 92% of them singletons. Together, the top ten hold 1.1% to 1.5% of the sample. The source material was peripheral blood, sampled in the second trimester of pregnancy. The receptor set was obtained from a female donor in good health, enrolled as a control in a pregnancy study.

The chain has TRBV28 and TRBJ1-2; possible D gene TRBD1, 5 bases. Deletions cut 2 bases from V and 4 bases from J, with 8 bases between. Germline values: CDR1 MDHEN, CDR2 SYDVKM. There are 13 residues in the CDR3. The DNA of the CDR3 is TGTGCCAGCAGTTTAGCGGGGGGCTATGGCTACACCTTC. This gives the protein CASSLAGGYGYTF.

The chain links TRBV19 to TRBJ2-4, with D maybe TRBD1 (5 bases). CDR1 is LNHDA and CDR2 is SQIVND in the germline V gene (reference sequence). V was clipped by 10 bases and J by 0 bases, with 10 bases between them. The CDR3 covers 13 residues. The CDR3 DNA follows: TGTGCCACTCGACAGCTAGCCAAAAACATTCAGTACTTC. Protein: CATRQLAKNIQYF.

This chain links TRBV7-2 with TRBJ2-7; weak D call: TRBD1 (5 bases). The V end lost 8 bases, the J end lost 5 bases, and 10 bases lay between the germline ends. Germline values: CDR1 SGHTA, CDR2 FQGNSA. CDR3 length equals 11 residues. This CDR3 is CASRWGNEQYF. The DNA of the CDR3 is TGTGCCAGCCGGTGGGGCAACGAGCAGTACTTC. Full variable domain (outside the CDR3, taken from reference TRBV7-2 and TRBJ2-7): GAGVSQSPSNKVTEKGKDVELRCDPISGHTALYWYRQSLGQGLEFLIYFQGNSAPDKSGLPSDRFSAERTGGSVSTLTIQRTQQEDSAVYLCASRWGNEQYFGPGTRLTVT.

This clone was recorded only once. The chain uses TRBV9 and TRBJ2-1, with 7 bases that match TRBD2. Germline loops: CDR1 SGDLS, CDR2 YYNGEE. The length of the CDR3 is 14 residues. V gave up 4 bases and J gave up 4 bases; unmatched junction bases: 5. The CDR3 region is CASSKLAEYNEQFF. The CDR3 region has the DNA TGTGCCAGCAGCAAGCTAGCGGAGTACAATGAGCAGTTCTTC. Combining the CDR3 with reference TRBV9 and TRBJ2-1 gives the whole variable domain DSGVTQTPKHLITATGQRVTLRCSPRSGDLSVYWYQQSLDQGLQFLIQYYNGEERAKGNILERFSAQQFPDLHSELNLSSLELGDSALYFCASSKLAEYNEQFFGPGTRLTVL.

The chain employs TRBV21-1 and TRBJ2-3; the DNA was not compared with TRBD2, the D call given in the table. TRBV21-1 is a pseudogene. The CDR3 extends over 16 amino acids. This CDR3 is CASSPLISPSTDTQYF. The CDR3, as DNA: TGTGCCAGCAGCCCCCTTATTAGCCCTAGCACAGATACGCAGTATTTT.

V is TRBV2 and J is TRBJ2-4; a weak D match, TRBD1 (6 bases). The CDR3 consists of 15 residues. Germline lookup yields CDR1 SNHLY and CDR2 FYNNEI. V was cut by 3 bases and J by 6 bases, with 15 bases left in between. The CDR3 region is CASSEQQGAGNIQYF. The CDR3 DNA is TGTGCCAGCAGTGAGCAACAGGGCGCGGGAAACATTCAGTACTTC.

In nucleotides, the CDR3 is TGTGCCAGCAGGGGACAGGGGGATGGCACTGAAGCTTTCTTT. This gives the protein CASRGQGDGTEAFF. The rearrangement links TRBV6-4 to TRBJ1-1; 11 bases map to TRBD1. This CDR3 has 14 amino acids. CDR1 is MRHNA, CDR2 SNTAGT, per germline. With V trimmed by 6 bases and J by 4 bases, 4 bases remained unmatched.

This rearrangement joins TRBV28 to TRBJ2-1, with D possibly being TRBD1 (6 bases). The CDR3 consists of 14 residues. V was clipped by 2 bases and J by 7 bases, with 12 bases between them. CDR1 MDHEN and CDR2 SYDVKM come from the germline V gene. The CDR3 here is CASSLSDRLNEQFF. The CDR3 region has the DNA TGTGCCAGCAGTTTAAGTGACAGGCTGAATGAGCAGTTCTTC. The full variable domain, rest sourced from reference TRBV28 and TRBJ2-1, is DVKVTQSSRYLVKRTGEKVFLECVQDMDHENMFWYRQDPGLGLRLIYFSYDVKMKEKGDIPEGYSVSREKKERFSLILESASTNQTSMYLCASSLSDRLNEQFFGPGTRLTVL.

The CDR3 nucleotides read TGTGCCTGGATTCCGGCGGGAGGAAGCACAGATACGCAGTATTTT. Translated: CAWIPAGGSTDTQYF. V usage is TRBV30 and J usage is TRBJ2-3; the match to TRBD2 covers 8 bases. The V gene end was trimmed by 4 bases and the J gene end by 0 bases; junction bases not matched to a gene: 6. Per germline, CDR1 GTSNPN and CDR2 SVGIG (reference sequence). CDR3 size: 15 residues.

The rearrangement links TRBV4-1 to TRBJ1-4; 8 bases map to TRBD1. CDR1 and CDR2 from the germline V gene are MGHRA and YSYEKL. This CDR3 has 15 amino acids. V was clipped by 4 bases and J by 8 bases; unmatched bases: 9. The CDR3 loop reads CASSLGEGQVEKLFF. In DNA form, the CDR3 reads TGCGCCAGCAGCCTGGGTGAGGGACAGGTAGAAAAACTGTTTTTT.

This chain uses TRBV6-1 with TRBJ1-2; 9 nucleotides match TRBD1. From germline, CDR1 is MNHNS and CDR2 SASEGT. V was clipped by 0 bases and J by 4 bases; unmatched bases: 6. The CDR3 length is 16 residues. Here the CDR3 reads CASSEADNRGLYGYTF. The CDR3 DNA is TGTGCCAGCAGTGAAGCGGATAACAGGGGGCTCTATGGCTACACCTTC.

As DNA, the CDR3 is TGCGCCAGCAGCCAAGATCGAGGCCTAGCGGACAATGAGCAGTTCTTC. Encoded protein: CASSQDRGLADNEQFF. The chain uses TRBV4-1 and TRBJ2-1, with 7 bases aligning to TRBD2. CDR3 length equals 16 residues. Germline CDR1 reads MGHRA; CDR2 reads YSYEKL. J gave up 5 bases and V 0 bases, and 7 bases lay outside the gene matches.

The CDR3, as DNA: TGCGCCAGCAGAGGGGGACAGGGGAGGAGTGAGCAGTTCTTC. Translation gives CASRGGQGRSEQFF. This rearrangement joins TRBV4-1 to TRBJ2-1, with 10 bases that match TRBD1. The CDR3 totals 14 residues. V dropped 6 bases and J dropped 9; count of bases not matched to a gene: 8. Germline CDR1 and CDR2: MGHRA and YSYEKL.

As DNA, the CDR3 is TGTGCCAGCTCACCTTCGACAGGGGGGGAGACTGAAGCTTTCTTT. Protein sequence: CASSPSTGGETEAFF. V and J are TRBV18 and TRBJ1-1; 9 bases fit TRBD1. The germline V gene has CDR1 KGHSH and CDR2 LQKENI. Unmatched junction bases numbered 7, after V lost 3 bases and J lost 5 bases. CDR3 length: 15 residues.

The J gene is TRBJ2-7, the V gene TRBV5-6, with 8 nucleotides matching TRBD1. The ends lost 5 bases at V and 1 base at J; junction bases unmatched: 5. The CDR3 is 14 amino acids. Germline values: CDR1 SGHDT, CDR2 YYEEEE. The CDR3 DNA reads as TGTGCCAGCAGACGGACAGGGTATTCCTACGAGCAGTACTTC. Translation: CASRRTGYSYEQYF. Variable domain in full (rest from reference TRBV5-6 and TRBJ2-7): DAGVTQSPTHLIKTRGQQVTLRCSPKSGHDTVSWYQQALGQGPQFIFQYYEEEERQRGNFPDRFSGHQFPNYSSELNVNALLLGDSALYLCASRRTGYSYEQYFGPGTRLTVT.